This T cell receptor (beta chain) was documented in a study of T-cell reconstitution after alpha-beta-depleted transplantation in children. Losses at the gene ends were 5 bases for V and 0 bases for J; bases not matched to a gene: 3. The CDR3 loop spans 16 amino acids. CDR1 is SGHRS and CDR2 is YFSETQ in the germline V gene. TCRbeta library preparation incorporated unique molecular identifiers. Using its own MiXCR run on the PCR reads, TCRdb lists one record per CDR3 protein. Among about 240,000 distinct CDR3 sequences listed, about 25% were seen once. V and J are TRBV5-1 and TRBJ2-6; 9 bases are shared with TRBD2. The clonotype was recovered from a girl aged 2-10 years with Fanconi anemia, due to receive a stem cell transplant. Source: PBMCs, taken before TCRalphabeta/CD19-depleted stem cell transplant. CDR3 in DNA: TGCGCCAGCAGGGCGGGAGGGAGCTCTGGGGCCAACGTCCTGACTTTC. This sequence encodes CASRAGGSSGANVLTF.